The 27 T cell receptor beta chains below were found in one sample sequenced in a study of identical twins. TCRdb re-called the 5' RACE reads through MiXCR, storing one row per CDR3 protein. The profile shows 700,000 to 950,000 distinct CDR3 sequences, roughly 12% of them singletons. This same sample was also taken into another study, of yellow fever vaccine responses in identical twins.

Sample: PBMCs. These receptors all come from a woman aged 18-29 years in good health.

This clonotype was seen only a few times. This sequence joins TRBV27 and TRBJ2-7; no clear D gene. Germline CDR1 reads MNHEY; CDR2 reads SMNVEV (reference sequence). CDR3 length: 14 residues. The V end lost 3 bases, the J end lost 5 bases, and 14 bases lay between the germline ends. CDR3 region: CASSFSLLDHEQYF. CDR3 DNA: TGTGCCAGCAGTTTCTCCCTACTTGACCACGAGCAGTACTTC.

A few counts support this clonotype. This sequence joins TRBV20-1 and TRBJ2-4; D is unresolved. This CDR3 has 15 residues. The germline gives CDR1 DFQATT, CDR2 SNEGSKA (reference sequence). V lost 3 bases, J lost 0 bases, and 12 bases lay in between. The CDR3 spells CSARNSELAKNIQYF. CDR3 bases: TGCAGTGCTAGGAACAGCGAGCTAGCCAAAAACATTCAGTACTTC.

This sequence joins TRBV20-1 and TRBJ1-5, with 12 bases that match TRBD1. This CDR3 has 15 amino acids. J was trimmed by 4 bases and V by 3 bases; bases with no gene match: 4. Germline V lookup: CDR1 DFQATT, CDR2 SNEGSKA (reference sequence). The CDR3 loop reads CSASPGQGANQPQHF. The DNA of the CDR3 is TGCAGTGCTAGCCCGGGACAGGGGGCTAATCAGCCCCAGCATTTT.

In nucleotides, the CDR3 is TGTGCCAGCAGTTTACACGAGGGAGTTACCTACGAGCAGTACTTC. It specifies CASSLHEGVTYEQYF. This chain connects TRBV12-3 or TRBV12-4 to TRBJ2-7; TRBD2 might be the D (5 bases). V was shortened by 2 bases and J by 2 bases, with 13 bases between the two germline ends. The CDR3 runs 15 residues.

In this sample, this clonotype turned up many times. This sequence joins TRBV5-1 and TRBJ2-1, with TRBD1 matching 12 bases. In germline, CDR1 is SGHRS, CDR2 YFSETQ. The J segment lost 9 bases and the V segment lost 3 bases, leaving 4 bases of the junction unmatched. The CDR3 is 14 residues long. The CDR3 loop is CASSSGQGAGEQFF. The CDR3 DNA is TGCGCCAGCAGCTCGGGACAGGGGGCAGGTGAGCAGTTCTTC.

This clonotype has a handful of counts. The rearrangement uses TRBV9 and TRBJ2-1, with TRBD2 matching over 7 bases. CDR1 and CDR2 (germline): SGDLS, YYNGEE. V shed 0 bases and J 4 bases; nucleotides not matched to a gene: 4. The CDR3 has 15 residues. CDR3 DNA sequence: TGTGCCAGCAGCGTAGTGTCTAGCGGATACAATGAGCAGTTCTTC. This sequence encodes CASSVVSSGYNEQFF.

This clonotype was counted many times. The chain links TRBV5-6 to TRBJ2-2; D possibly uses TRBD1 or TRBD2 (6 bases each). The CDR3 length is 17 residues. Germline CDR1 reads SGHDT; CDR2 reads YYEEEE. With 8 bases removed from V and 0 bases from J, the gap between germline ends came to 20 bases. CDR3: CASQEEGVSTNTGELFF. In nucleotides, the CDR3 is TGTGCCAGTCAGGAGGAGGGGGTATCAACGAACACCGGGGAGCTGTTTTTT.

This clonotype has more than one count but fewer than ten. The chain has TRBV12-5 and TRBJ2-7; possibly TRBD1 or TRBD2 for D (6 bases each). Trimming pared 4 bases from V and 7 bases from J, leaving 20 bases between. The germline V gene encodes CDR1 LGHNT and CDR2 FRNRAP. There are 15 residues in the CDR3. The CDR3 region has the DNA TGTGCTAGTGGTTGGCCCCCCGGGGGCGTTCATGAGCAGTACTTC. Encoded protein: CASGWPPGGVHEQYF.

This clonotype was counted a few times. CDR3 loop: CSATDRDPVFWYGYTF. The CDR3, as DNA: TGCAGTGCTACTGACAGGGACCCCGTTTTTTGGTATGGCTACACCTTC. The chain links TRBV20-1 to TRBJ1-2, with 7 nucleotides matching TRBD1. The germline CDR1 and CDR2 sequences are DFQATT and SNEGSKA (reference sequence). The CDR3 is made up of 16 amino acids. The junction had 16 bases not matched to a gene; V was cut back by 4 bases and J by 5 bases.

Comments on this clonotype: The junction differs from germline at one of its ends, possibly a read error. The chain is built from TRBV20-1 and TRBJ2-7; 13 bases map to TRBD2. The CDR3 spans 15 residues. Germline loops: CDR1 DFQATT, CDR2 SNEGSKA (reference sequence). CDR3 coding DNA: TGCAGTGCTCAAATCGGACTAGCGGGAGCCTACGAGCAGAACTTC. It encodes CSAQIGLAGAYEQNF.

V is TRBV20-1 and J is TRBJ1-5; no clear D gene. Looked up from germline, CDR1 is DFQATT and CDR2 is SNEGSKA (reference sequence). V was shortened by 0 bases and J by 7 bases, with 10 bases between the two germline ends. The CDR3 length is 13 residues. The DNA of the CDR3 is TGCAGTGCTAGAGAATCGGGCGCCCAGCCCCAGCATTTT. Amino acids: CSARESGAQPQHF.

The chain couples TRBV5-1 to TRBJ2-2; 13 bases fit TRBD2. Germline CDR1 is SGHRS and CDR2 is YFSETQ. V lost 4 bases, J lost 6 bases, and 9 bases stayed unmatched. The CDR3 has 17 residues. This CDR3 is CASSTILAGGPSGELFF. The CDR3 nucleotides read TGCGCCAGCAGCACTATACTAGCGGGAGGGCCCTCCGGGGAGCTGTTTTTT.

The V call is TRBV6-5, the J call TRBJ1-1; D call uncertain. The V end lost 6 bases, the J end lost 8 bases, and 10 bases lay between the germline ends. CDR3 length: 11 amino acids. The V gene's germline CDR1 is MNHEY and CDR2 SVGAGI. The chain's CDR3 is CASSSLGEAFF. CDR3 bases: TGTGCCAGCAGCTCCCTAGGAGAAGCTTTCTTT.

Comments on this clonotype: Possible read error: a much larger clone is one base away. The V and J genes are TRBV5-1 and TRBJ2-2; TRBD1 agrees at 9 bases. Germline V CDR1 and CDR2: SGHRS, YFSETQ. This CDR3 region has 15 residues. The CDR3, as DNA: TGCGCCAGCAGCAAACAGGGGGCTGGAACCGAGGAGCTGTTTTTT. Translation gives CASSKQGAGTEELFF.

This clonotype was seen a handful of times. This chain joins TRBV10-3 and TRBJ2-7; 14 bases are a match to TRBD2. CDR1 is ENHRY, CDR2 SYGVKD, per germline. The trim removed 5 bases at V and 4 bases at J, leaving 4 bases unmatched. This CDR3 has 15 residues. CDR3 sequence: CAISNGLAGGYEQYF. In DNA, the CDR3 is TGTGCCATCAGTAATGGACTAGCGGGAGGATACGAGCAGTACTTC.

The chain has TRBV11-2 and TRBJ2-7; 7 bases match TRBD2. The CDR3 totals 19 residues. The V segment lost 1 base and the J segment 0 bases; nucleotides outside the gene matches: 15. Germline V gene sequence: CDR1 SGHAT, CDR2 FQNNGV. This CDR3 reads CASSLVGVRLATPSYEQYF. CDR3 in DNA: TGTGCCAGCAGCTTAGTTGGTGTAAGACTAGCAACACCCTCCTACGAGCAGTACTTC. Full variable domain (outside the CDR3, taken from reference TRBV11-2 and TRBJ2-7): EAGVAQSPRYKIIEKRQSVAFWCNPISGHATLYWYQQILGQGPKLLIQFQNNGVVDDSQLPKDRFSAERLKGVDSTLKIQPAKLEDSAVYLCASSLVGVRLATPSYEQYFGPGTRLTVT.

In its sample, this clonotype was seen many times. The rearrangement joins TRBV4-1 to TRBJ2-1; 7 nucleotides line up with TRBD2. Trimming at V came to 0 bases and at J to 0 bases, leaving 2 bases not matched to a gene. Germline lookup yields CDR1 MGHRA and CDR2 YSYEKL. This CDR3 has 16 amino acids. The DNA for the CDR3 is TGCGCCAGCAGCCAAGAGGTAGCGGGCTCCTACAATGAGCAGTTCTTC. Its protein is CASSQEVAGSYNEQFF.

This clonotype was detected only a few times. This chain's CDR3 is CSADNAGDEQYF. CDR3 DNA: TGCAGTGCTGACAATGCGGGAGACGAGCAGTACTTC. This chain connects TRBV20-1 to TRBJ2-7, with 7 nucleotides matching TRBD2. In germline, CDR1 is DFQATT, CDR2 SNEGSKA (reference sequence). The CDR3 runs to 12 residues. The V gene end was trimmed by 5 bases and the J gene end by 5 bases; junction bases not matched to a gene: 6.

The table lists this clonotype with a few counts. The CDR3 DNA reads TGTGCCACCAGCAGAGATAGGGTAGGGTCCTACGAGCAGTACTTC. It is translated as CATSRDRVGSYEQYF. The chain recombines TRBV15 with TRBJ2-7, with no clear D. The CDR3 runs 15 residues. Trimming took 0 bases from V and 1 from J, leaving 10 bases between them. Germline values: CDR1 LNHNV, CDR2 YYDKDF (reference sequence). The full variable domain, completed using reference TRBV15 and TRBJ2-7, is DAMVIQNPRYQVTQFGKPVTLSCSQTLNHNVMYWYQQKSSQAPKLLFHYYDKDFNNEADTPDNFQSRRPNTSFCFLDIRSPGLGDTAMYLCATSRDRVGSYEQYFGPGTRLTVT.

The V call is TRBV2, the J call TRBJ2-7; D gene uncertain. The CDR3 spans 11 residues. The V and J ends lost 7 bases and 4 bases respectively, with 8 bases between them. Germline V CDR1 and CDR2: SNHLY, FYNNEI. The CDR3 DNA reads as TGTGCCAGCATCAGCAGGTACGAGCAGTACTTC. It specifies CASISRYEQYF.

This clonotype turned up a few times. The gene calls are TRBV11-2 and TRBJ2-5; 7 bases match TRBD1. Germline V gene sequence: CDR1 SGHAT, CDR2 FQNNGV. CDR3 length equals 16 residues. J was trimmed by 4 bases and V by 4 bases; bases with no gene match: 12. The CDR3 DNA is TGTGCCAGCAGCTCCACCCGGGACAGCGTAGGAGAGACCCAGTACTTC. Protein product: CASSSTRDSVGETQYF.

This chain links TRBV15 with TRBJ2-1; maybe TRBD1 (5 bases). Trimming removed 9 bases from V and 6 bases from J, with 12 bases in between. The germline V gene has CDR1 LNHNV and CDR2 YYDKDF (reference sequence). The CDR3 has 12 amino acids. CDR3 nucleotides: TGTGCCACGAGACAGTGGGGCAATGAGCAGTTCTTC. Translated: CATRQWGNEQFF.

This clonotype was found a few times. V gene TRBV18 combines with J gene TRBJ2-5; possibly TRBD2 for D (5 bases). This CDR3 spans 12 amino acids. V was shortened by 2 bases and J by 5 bases, with 6 bases between the two germline ends. CDR1 KGHSH and CDR2 LQKENI come from the germline V gene. The CDR3 is CASSPWRETQYF. CDR3 sequence (DNA): TGTGCCAGCTCACCATGGAGGGAGACCCAGTACTTC.

This rearrangement joins TRBV7-9 to TRBJ2-7; perhaps D is TRBD1 or TRBD2 (6 bases each). The CDR3 runs 14 residues. The ends were cut back, 5 bases at V and 1 base at J, with 12 bases in the middle. Per germline, CDR1 SEHNR and CDR2 FQNEAQ (reference sequence). The CDR3 loop is CASSEGGPSYEQYF. DNA of the CDR3: TGTGCCAGCAGCGAGGGGGGACCGTCCTACGAGCAGTACTTC.

This clonotype was found a few times. The chain recombines TRBV19 with TRBJ2-1; D unclear. The germline gives CDR1 LNHDA, CDR2 SQIVND (reference sequence). Deletions cut 7 bases from V and 8 bases from J, with 18 bases between. CDR3 size: 14 residues. The CDR3 spells CASTPIFPGYEQFF. CDR3 sequence (DNA): TGTGCCAGTACCCCGATTTTCCCAGGCTATGAGCAGTTCTTC.

This clonotype turned up a few times. In nucleotides, the CDR3 is TGTGCCAGCTCACCTAGGGGAGGGAACTCCTACGAGCAGTACGTC. This encodes CASSPRGGNSYEQYV. The chain is built from TRBV18 and TRBJ2-7; 7 nucleotides agree with TRBD2. The length of the CDR3 is 15 residues. V lost 3 bases to trimming and J lost 0 bases; unmatched junction nucleotides: 5. CDR1 is KGHSH and CDR2 is LQKENI in the germline V gene.

The sample holds a few counts of this clonotype. This sequence joins TRBV5-1 and TRBJ2-7; 10 bases fit TRBD2. Germline V gene lookup returns CDR1 SGHRS and CDR2 YFSETQ. V shed 0 bases, J shed 0 bases, and the junction held 6 bases outside the gene matches. This CDR3 spans 17 amino acids. CDR3 residues: CASSLAKTSGRSYEQYF. CDR3 in DNA: TGCGCCAGCAGCTTGGCTAAGACTAGCGGGCGCTCCTACGAGCAGTACTTC.